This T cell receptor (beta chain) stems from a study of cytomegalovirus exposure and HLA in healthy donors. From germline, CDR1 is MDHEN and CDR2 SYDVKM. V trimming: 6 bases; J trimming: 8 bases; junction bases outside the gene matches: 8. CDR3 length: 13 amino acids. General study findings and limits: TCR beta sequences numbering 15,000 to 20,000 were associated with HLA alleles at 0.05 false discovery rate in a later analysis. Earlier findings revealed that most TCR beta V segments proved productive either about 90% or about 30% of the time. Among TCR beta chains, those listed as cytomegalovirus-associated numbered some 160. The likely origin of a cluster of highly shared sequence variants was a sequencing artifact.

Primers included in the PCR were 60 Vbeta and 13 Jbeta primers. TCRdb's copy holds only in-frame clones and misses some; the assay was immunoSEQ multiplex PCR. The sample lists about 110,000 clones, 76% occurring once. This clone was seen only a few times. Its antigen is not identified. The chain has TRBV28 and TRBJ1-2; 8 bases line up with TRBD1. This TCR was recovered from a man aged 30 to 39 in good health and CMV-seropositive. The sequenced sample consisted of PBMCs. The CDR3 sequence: CASRSQGALGYTF. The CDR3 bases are TGTGCCAGCAGGTCCCAGGGGGCGTTGGGCTACACCTTC.